This entry concerns a single T cell receptor beta chain. The CDR3 sequence is 14 residues long. Trimming pared 1 base from V and 7 bases from J, leaving 11 bases between. Germline-derived CDR1 and CDR2 are LNHDA and SQIVND (reference sequence). The record originates from a study of control samples from healthy donors and cancer patients. Profiling relied on immunoSEQ multiplex PCR, and the TCRdb table lists in-frame clones only, not all of them. The sample yields some 120,000 clones, around 92% seen once. Sequenced: PBMCs. The receptor's source is a man at least 80 years old with head and neck cancer. The chain carries TRBV19 and TRBJ1-5; D is perhaps TRBD1 (6 bases). DNA for the CDR3: TGTGCCAGTAGTATAGGGGGGGCTGAGCAGCCCCAGCATTTT. Its translation is CASSIGGAEQPQHF.